These 14 T cell receptor beta chains originate from one sample sequenced in a study of metastatic and nonmetastatic thyroid tumors. Every patient underwent thyroid surgery untreated. TCRdb re-called clones from the PCR reads using MiXCR. Of around 26,000 clones in the sample, approximately 20% are singletons; the top ten hold 4.4%. The sequenced material came from adjacent normal tissue. Receptors were obtained from a female donor with papillary thyroid cancer or a benign thyroid nodule (not recorded which). Some clones in this sample may be carry-over from other donors' samples.

This clone is medium-sized (0.01 to 0.1%). The V and J genes are TRBV6-1 and TRBJ2-5, with D possibly TRBD1 on 6 matching bases. V was pared by 6 bases and J by 2 bases, with 10 bases between. Germline V gives CDR1 MNHNS, CDR2 SASEGT. This CDR3 contains 13 residues. The CDR3 spells CASSARGQETQYF. CDR3 sequence (DNA): TGTGCCAGCAGCGCCAGGGGTCAAGAGACCCAGTACTTC.

This clone was seen repeatedly, ten times or more. The chain's CDR3 is CASSQDYGGTDQPQHF. The CDR3 DNA reads as TGCGCCAGCAGCCAAGATTATGGGGGGACGGATCAGCCCCAGCATTTT. The chain links TRBV4-1 to TRBJ1-5; TRBD1 might be the D (5 bases). This CDR3 has 16 amino acids. V lost 0 bases and J 5 bases, leaving 14 bases between the germline ends. CDR1 is MGHRA, CDR2 YSYEKL, per germline.

The chain has TRBV10-1 and TRBJ1-1; a possible D gene is TRBD1 (6 bases). The length of the CDR3 is 13 residues. Germline CDR1 and CDR2: WNHNN and SYGVQD (reference sequence). Trimming left V 7 bases short and J 7 bases short, with 16 bases between. The CDR3 DNA reads TGCGCCAGCAAAAGACAGGTCGATGATGAAGCTTTCTTT. Its protein is CASKRQVDDEAFF.

This rearrangement joins TRBV7-3 to TRBJ2-1; 13 bases line up with TRBD2. Germline V gene sequence: CDR1 SGHTA, CDR2 FQGTGA. Germline trimming cut 5 bases from V and 14 bases from J; bases unmatched to any gene: 12. The CDR3 covers 15 residues. The CDR3 loop is CASSAYGLAGEDKFF. In DNA, the CDR3 is TGTGCCAGCAGCGCATACGGACTAGCGGGAGAGGATAAGTTCTTC.

There are a few counts of this clone. A much larger clone sits a single nucleotide away, making a read error possible. The chain joins TRBV5-1 to TRBJ2-7; TRBD2 might be the D (5 bases). There are 14 residues in the CDR3. V gave up 6 bases and J gave up 2 bases, with 15 bases separating them. In germline, CDR1 is SGHRS, CDR2 YFSETQ. CDR3 coding DNA: TGCGCCAGCAAAGAGGGCGGACGGACCTACGAGCAGTACTTC. This sequence encodes CASKEGGRTYEQYF.

Points on this clone: This sequence may be a read error, since a much larger clone differs from it by one base. The sample carries other DNA sequences with the same CDR3. The CDR3 loop reads CASIGPSVGTSTDTQYF. In nucleotides, the CDR3 is TGTGCCAGCATCGGCCCATCGGTAGGGACGAGCACAGATACGCAGTATTTT. The chain has TRBV2 and TRBJ2-3; D may correspond to TRBD1 or TRBD2 (5 bases each). CDR3 size: 17 residues. The V gene's germline CDR1 is SNHLY and CDR2 FYNNEI. V was pared by 7 bases and J by 0 bases, with 20 bases between.

This clone was counted at least ten times. This chain links TRBV11-2 with TRBJ2-2; D may be TRBD2 (6 bases). V was trimmed by 1 base and J by 0 bases, leaving 9 bases between them. CDR1 SGHAT and CDR2 FQNNGV come from the germline V gene. The CDR3 spans 16 residues. The CDR3 region has the DNA TGTGCCAGCAGCTTAGGTCGCGGGACGAACACCGGGGAGCTGTTTTTT. Protein sequence: CASSLGRGTNTGELFF.

The rearrangement links TRBV19 to TRBJ2-5; 9 positions agree with TRBD2. Germline V CDR1 and CDR2: LNHDA, SQIVND (reference sequence). The CDR3 runs to 17 residues. After removal of 3 bases from V and 1 base from J, the junction contained 9 bases not matched to a gene. The CDR3 here is CASSMDGASGIQETQYF. Here the CDR3 DNA reads TGTGCCAGTAGTATGGATGGGGCTAGCGGGATCCAAGAGACCCAGTACTTC.

The chain carries TRBV27 and TRBJ2-7, with unresolved D. The V end lost 5 bases, the J end lost 4 bases, and 21 bases lay between the germline ends. The CDR3 is made up of 16 amino acids. Germline V gene data show CDR1 as MNHEY and CDR2 as SMNVEV (reference sequence). CDR3 amino acids: CASSPGGRGSPYEQYF. The CDR3, as DNA: TGTGCCAGCAGTCCGGGCGGACGCGGTAGTCCGTACGAGCAGTACTTC.

The chain joins TRBV6-1 to TRBJ2-1; 13 positions match TRBD2. Germline lookup yields CDR1 MNHNS and CDR2 SASEGT. CDR3 length equals 16 residues. Unmatched junction bases numbered 8, after V lost 4 bases and J lost 8 bases. This CDR3 reads CASSVTTSGRAYEQFF. DNA for the CDR3: TGTGCCAGCAGTGTAACAACTAGCGGGAGGGCCTATGAGCAGTTCTTC.

This clone was observed a handful of times. This same CDR3 is encoded by further DNA sequences in the sample. The V call is TRBV27, the J call TRBJ2-3; perhaps TRBD2 as D (6 bases). This CDR3 is 12 amino acids long. Trimming took off 3 bases at V and 12 bases at J, with 13 bases between the two ends. Germline CDR1 reads MNHEY; CDR2 reads SMNVEV (reference sequence). CDR3 in amino acids: CASSFRGLTQYF. Here the CDR3 DNA reads TGTGCCAGCAGTTTTCGGGGACTTACTCAGTATTTT.

There are many counts of this clone. The chain couples TRBV11-1 to TRBJ2-5, with D uncertain. The CDR3 has 13 amino acids. Germline CDR1 SGHAT, CDR2 FQDESV (reference sequence). Trimming stripped 7 bases from V and 2 bases from J, with 11 bases between. The CDR3 DNA reads TGTGCCAGCAACCCGCAGGAACAAGAGACCCAGTACTTC. Its translation is CASNPQEQETQYF.

Comment on this clone: Since a much larger clone is just one base distant, this may be a read error. The chain employs TRBV4-2 and TRBJ1-4; TRBD1 matches at 7 bases. V shed 4 bases, J shed 8 bases, and the junction held 16 bases outside the gene matches. The CDR3 spans 17 residues. Germline-derived CDR1 and CDR2 are LGHNA and YNFKEQ. As DNA, the CDR3 is TGTGCCAGCAGCCGTCCCACGAGGGCAGGGGGGGGAGAAAAACTGTTTTTT. As protein: CASSRPTRAGGGEKLFF.

This clone occurred many times. V usage is TRBV7-9 and J usage is TRBJ1-5; 8 positions agree with TRBD1. This CDR3 comprises 14 residues. The ends lost 11 bases at V and 4 bases at J; junction bases unmatched: 10. Germline-derived CDR1 and CDR2 are SEHNR and FQNEAQ (reference sequence). The CDR3 is CAVQGAGWNQPQHF. The DNA of the CDR3 is TGTGCCGTCCAGGGGGCGGGGTGGAATCAGCCCCAGCATTTT.